The 6 T cell receptor beta chains listed next were all sequenced from one sample in a study of a mutant IDH1 vaccine in newly diagnosed glioma. Antigens for these TCRs are unknown. Using immunoSEQ multiplex PCR, the repertoire was profiled, and TCRdb retains in-frame clones only, with some absent. The repertoire has roughly 51,000 clones, 70% to 90% of them found once; the top ten carry about 3.3%. Time point denoted: week 5, during vaccination. Each vaccine dose was 300 ug of mutant IDH1 20-mer peptide, with topical imiquimod. This sample comprised PBMCs, obtained from a glioma patient whose treatment included an IDH1 peptide vaccine. The receptors originated from a man under 40 with glioma.

This chain connects TRBV5-1 to TRBJ1-2, with 7 bases lining up with TRBD1. CDR1 SGHRS and CDR2 YFSETQ come from the germline V gene. Trimming took 4 bases from V and 5 from J; bases not matched to a gene: 11. CDR3 length: 15 amino acids. CDR3 protein: CASSVNPGTDYGYTF. Written as DNA, the CDR3 is TGCGCCAGCAGCGTCAATCCCGGGACAGATTATGGCTACACCTTC.

In this sample, this clone turned up once. CDR3 protein: CASSARAGETQYF. For the CDR3, the DNA is TGTGCCAGCAGTGCCCGGGCGGGTGAGACCCAGTACTTC. This chain uses TRBV6-4 with TRBJ2-5, with a possible D match to TRBD2 (5 bases). Trimming pared 4 bases from V and 5 bases from J, leaving 11 bases between. CDR3 length: 13 residues. Germline V gene sequence: CDR1 MRHNA, CDR2 SNTAGT.

This clone was counted a few times. The rearrangement uses TRBV7-9 and TRBJ1-1, with D uncertain. Trimming pared 3 bases from V and 0 bases from J, leaving 5 bases between. The CDR3 runs to 13 residues. Germline CDR1 SEHNR, CDR2 FQNEAQ (reference sequence). CDR3 DNA sequence: TGTGCCAGCAGCTTTACGGTGAACACTGAAGCTTTCTTT. Translation: CASSFTVNTEAFF.

This clone was observed a few times. The chain recombines TRBV5-6 with TRBJ1-1, with D uncertain. The CDR3 covers 15 residues. V lost 4 bases to trimming and J lost 3 bases, with 16 bases between them. Per germline, CDR1 SGHDT and CDR2 YYEEEE. This CDR3 is CASSLALRVDTEAFF. The CDR3 DNA sequence: TGTGCCAGCAGCCTCGCGTTGCGGGTGGACACTGAAGCTTTCTTT.

The chain employs TRBV19 and TRBJ2-3; D is undetermined. The CDR3 has 13 amino acids. The germline V gene has CDR1 LNHDA and CDR2 SQIVND (reference sequence). V was clipped by 7 bases and J by 2 bases, with 10 bases between them. The CDR3 DNA sequence: TGTGCCAGTACAGATTCAGTCACAGATACGCAGTATTTT. Amino acid sequence: CASTDSVTDTQYF.

This chain connects TRBV19 to TRBJ1-1; 7 positions agree with TRBD1. Trimming took 7 bases from V and 4 from J; bases not matched to a gene: 18. The CDR3 length is 17 residues. Germline CDR1 is LNHDA and CDR2 is SQIVND (reference sequence). The CDR3 reads CASTPRRGQSLSTEAFF. The CDR3 region has the DNA TGTGCCAGTACCCCTCGGAGGGGACAGAGCTTATCCACTGAAGCTTTCTTT.